The sequence of this T cell receptor beta chain was determined in a study of CD8 T cells in Susac syndrome. Across the whole study: Within the sequenced Susac syndrome patient group, six exhibited active disease and eight were in remission. The study's findings and limits: None of the CD4+ T cell repertoires in Susac syndrome showed clonal expansion.

In regard to this clonotype: Antigen: not known.

cDNA came from about 0.5 to 1 ug RNA primed by random hexamers. Amplification of TCR beta CDR3 used immunoSEQ multiplex PCR across 54 Vbeta and 13 Jbeta. TCRdb ran MiXCR on the immunoSEQ multiplex PCR reads and lists one entry per CDR3 protein. The top ten hold about 0.3% of the sample, which has 100,000 or so distinct CDR3 sequences, over 90% seen once. In blood CD8+ and CD4+ T cells, TCR beta underwent sequencing. The CDR3 has 16 residues. CDR1 is LGHNA, CDR2 YSLEER, per germline. V lost 1 base and J 0 bases, leaving 7 bases between the germline ends. Material for sequencing was CD4+ T cells from PBMCs. The clonotype was recovered from a human donor with Susac syndrome. The J gene is TRBJ2-6, the V gene TRBV4-3, with a weak D call TRBD2 (5 bases). For the CDR3, the DNA is TGCGCCAGCAGCCAAGTAGCGAGCTCTGGGGCCAACGTCCTGACTTTC. This translates into CASSQVASSGANVLTF.